This TCR beta chain was sequenced during a study of control samples from healthy donors and cancer patients. Produced via immunoSEQ multiplex PCR; TCRdb's table is partial and in-frame only. Of 110,000 to 150,000 clones detected, 89% appear once; the ten largest clones hold 4% to 5.5%. The V gene's germline CDR1 is SEHNR and CDR2 FQNEAQ (reference sequence). V was pared by 6 bases and J by 5 bases, with 14 bases between. This CDR3 spans 13 amino acids. The sample taken for sequencing was blood. This chain uses TRBV7-9 with TRBJ2-7; no clear D gene. This receptor was identified in a man aged 30 to 45 in good health. The CDR3 coding sequence is TGTGCCAGCAGAACCAGCCAAGGACACGAGCAGTACTTC. This sequence encodes CASRTSQGHEQYF.